These T cell receptor beta chains were read from a single sample in a study of blood T cells in healthy people across ages. From the 5' RACE reads, TCRdb called clonotypes with MiXCR, one entry per CDR3 protein. Of 1.5 million to 2 million distinct CDR3 sequences listed, roughly 52% are singletons. Sequencing used blood. The receptor source for this set is a woman between 40 and 50 years old in good health. The CDR3 runs from the conserved cysteine through the conserved F or W. The order of the fields is D gene, J gene, V gene, clone size, CDR3 DNA, CDR3 protein. D genes are given only for firm matches. A clone size is listed for some rows: how often the clone was seen (once, few, many), or a class if it is expanded.

>TRBD1|TRBJ2-7|TRBV7-9|few
TGTGCCAGCTCAAGTCTCCCCGGGACAGTCTACGAGCAGTACTTC
CASSSLPGTVYEQYF
>TRBD2|TRBJ2-2|TRBV4-1|NA
TGCGCCAGCAGCCAGGGACTAGCGGAGAACACCGGGGAGCTGTTTTTT
CASSQGLAENTGELFF
>TRBD2|TRBJ2-1|TRBV29-1|few
TGCAGCGCCGCAGGGACTAGCGGGGCTAATGAGCAGTTCTTC
CSAAGTSGANEQFF
>TRBD2|TRBJ2-5|TRBV5-6|NA
TGTGCCAGCAGCTGGGATGCGGGGGGGCTAGAGACCCAGTACTTC
CASSWDAGGLETQYF
>NA|TRBJ2-7|TRBV4-3|many
TGCGCCAGCAGCCAAGCTCGGGCAGAATTCTACGAGCAGTACTTC
CASSQARAEFYEQYF
>NA|TRBJ2-2|TRBV29-1|NA
TGCAGCGTCACCGACAACACCGGGGAGCTGTTTTTT
CSVTDNTGELFF
>NA|TRBJ2-5|TRBV5-1|NA
TGCGCCAGCAGCGTAAGCCCGGTTTTAGAGACCCAGTACTTC
CASSVSPVLETQYF
>NA|TRBJ2-7|TRBV4-1|NA
TGCGCCAGCAGCCCCGCGACCGGAGAGCAGTACTTC
CASSPATGEQYF
>NA|TRBJ2-1|TRBV28|NA
TGTGCCAGCAGGAAGAGGGGTGAGCAGTTCTTC
CASRKRGEQFF
>TRBD1|TRBJ2-3|TRBV6-6|few
TGTGCCAGCAGACACGGGACAGGACATACGCAGTATTTT
CASRHGTGHTQYF
>NA|TRBJ2-5|TRBV6-1|many
TGTGCCAGCAGTGCGACGGAATACAATGAGCAGTACTTC
CASSATEYNEQYF
>TRBD2|TRBJ2-3|TRBV4-2|few
TGTGCCAGCAGCCGCTGGGGGGGGGAGAGCACAGATACGCAGTATTTT
CASSRWGGESTDTQYF
>TRBD1|TRBJ2-5|TRBV6-5|few
TGTGCCAGCAGAGGACAGGTTCTAAGTGGGACCCAGTACTTC
CASRGQVLSGTQYF
>NA|TRBJ2-5|TRBV4-1|NA
TGCGCCAGCAGCCAAGATTCGACACTCCAAGAGACCCAGTACTTC
CASSQDSTLQETQYF
>NA|TRBJ2-7|TRBV7-2|few
TGTGCCAGCAGCTACGGGGACCCACCCTACGAGCAGTACTTC
CASSYGDPPYEQYF
>TRBD1|TRBJ2-3|TRBV4-3|NA
TGCGCCAGCAGCCAGGGCGGGACAGGGATACCAGATACGCAGTATTTT
CASSQGGTGIPDTQYF
>NA|TRBJ2-5|TRBV27|once
TGTGCCAGCAGTTTATCGTCTTCTAAAACACTTTTCAATGAGCAGTACTTC
CASSLSSSKTLFNEQYF
>NA|TRBJ2-5|TRBV12-3/TRBV12-4|few
TGTGCCAGTTTTGGGGGGGAGACCCAGTACTTC
CASFGGETQYF
>NA|TRBJ1-1|TRBV6-2/TRBV6-3|NA
TGTGCCAGCAGTTACTCTTCACGAGGGAGAAGTTTGAACACTGAAGCTTTCTTT
CASSYSSRGRSLNTEAFF
>NA|TRBJ2-7|TRBV29-1|NA
TGCAGCGTTGAAGGGGGGGGGACAGACCCCTACGAGCAGTACTTC
CSVEGGGTDPYEQYF
>TRBD1|TRBJ1-1|TRBV7-9|NA
TGTGCCAGCACCCAGGGGGCGAACACTGAAGCTTTCTTT
CASTQGANTEAFF
>NA|TRBJ2-3|TRBV7-9|NA
TGTGCCAGCGCTCAGGGGACAGATACGCAGTATTTT
CASAQGTDTQYF
>NA|TRBJ2-1|TRBV9|few
TGTGCCAGCAGCGTACGACGGAGGGGTATCGACAATGAGCAGTTCTTC
CASSVRRRGIDNEQFF
>NA|TRBJ2-1|TRBV5-1|few
TGCGCCAGCAGCCTGCCCCCCATCGGAGAGCAGTTCTTC
CASSLPPIGEQFF
>TRBD1|TRBJ2-6|TRBV6-5|NA
TGTGCCAGCAGCACTTACGACAGGGTGAGAGCCAACGTCCTGACTTTC
CASSTYDRVRANVLTF
>NA|TRBJ1-6|TRBV4-1|NA
TGCGCCAGCAGTCCTTACGGAGAGGAGCGGCATTCACCCCTCCACTTT
CASSPYGEERHSPLHF
>TRBD2|TRBJ2-1|TRBV5-1|NA
TGCGCCAGCAGCCTCTATGGGGGGGGAGGCAATGAGCAGTTCTTC
CASSLYGGGGNEQFF
>NA|TRBJ2-5|TRBV13|NA
TGTGCCAGCAGCACAAACTGGAATAGGGAGACCCAGTACTTC
CASSTNWNRETQYF
>NA|TRBJ1-2|TRBV18|NA
TGTGCCAGCTCACCAAGCAGGAGAGCCTCCGACGGCTACACCTTC
CASSPSRRASDGYTF
>NA|TRBJ2-7|TRBV3-1|NA
TGTGCCAGCAGCCAAGAGAGAGGTAGCTCCCGGGATCGGAATGAGCAGTACTTC
CASSQERGSSRDRNEQYF
>NA|TRBJ1-3|TRBV7-8|NA
TGTGCCAGCAGCCCCCAAGGGGGGGCGGGAAACACCATATATTTT
CASSPQGGAGNTIYF
>TRBD1|TRBJ1-2|TRBV12-3/TRBV12-4|NA
TGTGCCAGCACAACCGGGACAGGGGTATATGGCTACACCTTC
CASTTGTGVYGYTF
>NA|TRBJ2-3|TRBV27|NA
TGTGCCAGCAGTCTACTAGGGGAGAGGGGGAAAGATACGCAGTATTTT
CASSLLGERGKDTQYF
>TRBD2|TRBJ2-4|TRBV24-1|NA
TGTGCCACCAGTGATCCGGGACTAGCGGGGGGGCCTCATCTCAATGAGCAGTACTTC
CATSDPGLAGGPHLNEQYF
>NA|TRBJ1-6|TRBV7-2|NA
TGTGCCAGCAGCTTAGGGGTGGAGTCACCCCTCCACTTT
CASSLGVESPLHF
>NA|TRBJ2-1|TRBV28|NA
TGTGCCAGTTGGGCCAGCTCCTACAATGAGCAGTTCTTC
CASWASSYNEQFF
>TRBD1|TRBJ1-2|TRBV2|NA
TGTGCCAGCAGTGAGGACAGGGGGACTAATGGCTACACCTTC
CASSEDRGTNGYTF
>TRBD2|TRBJ2-3|TRBV20-1|NA
TGCAGTGCTAGACGTCCGGGGGGGAGCACAGATACGCAGTATTTT
CSARRPGGSTDTQYF
>TRBD1|TRBJ2-3|TRBV4-2|few
TGTGCCAGCAGCCAACCCGGACAGGGGGTGGCAGATACGCAGTATTTT
CASSQPGQGVADTQYF
>TRBD1|TRBJ2-3|TRBV7-3|NA
TGTGCCAGCAGCCCTACGGGGACAGTAGGCACAGATACGCAGTATTTT
CASSPTGTVGTDTQYF
>NA|TRBJ2-1|TRBV3-1|NA
TGTGCCAGCAGCCTTCTGCTTTCTGAGCAGTTCTTC
CASSLLLSEQFF
>NA|TRBJ1-1|TRBV29-1|few
TGCAGCGTTCCCGGGGCAGGATCCACTGAAGCTTTCTTT
CSVPGAGSTEAFF
>TRBD2|TRBJ2-1|TRBV12-3/TRBV12-4|NA
TGTGCCAGCAGTTTTAGGACTAGCGGGGGGTTGAATGAGCAGTTCTTC
CASSFRTSGGLNEQFF
>NA|TRBJ2-7|TRBV6-1|few
TGTGCCAGCAGCCGAAATTTCCGACAGGGAGGGGTGGCCTACGAGCAGTACTTC
CASSRNFRQGGVAYEQYF
>NA|TRBJ1-5|TRBV2|once
TGTGCCAGCAGTAAAGACAGTGGGGTCCCTCAGCCCCAGCATTTT
CASSKDSGVPQPQHF
>NA|TRBJ2-7|TRBV6-2/TRBV6-3|once
TGTGCCAGCAGGGGCGGGGCGGAACGGCCAGAGCAGTACTTC
CASRGGAERPEQYF
>NA|TRBJ2-1|TRBV9|few
TGTGCCAGCAGCGCGACAGGTTTTACGGATGAGCAGTTCTTC
CASSATGFTDEQFF
>NA|TRBJ2-3|TRBV6-2/TRBV6-3|NA
TGTGCCAGCTCGGGGACTGGCCCGTCTACGCAGTATTTT
CASSGTGPSTQYF
>NA|TRBJ2-3|TRBV5-1|NA
TGCGCCAGCAGCTTGGCTGGTAGTTCCGAGTATTTT
CASSLAGSSEYF
>TRBD1|TRBJ1-2|TRBV5-6|NA
TGTGCCAGCAGCGTTCGGGGACAGCTAAAGGGCTACACCTTC
CASSVRGQLKGYTF
>TRBD1|TRBJ2-7|TRBV10-3|NA
TGTGCCATCAGTGGGGACAGGGCATCCTACGAGCAGTACTTC
CAISGDRASYEQYF
>TRBD2|TRBJ2-1|TRBV28|few
TGTGCCAGCATTTCCGGGACTAGCGGGGGAGTGCAGTTCTTC
CASISGTSGGVQFF
>NA|TRBJ2-5|TRBV11-2|few
TGTGCCAGCAGCCCCGAAGGGGGACACCAAGAGACCCAGTACTTC
CASSPEGGHQETQYF